This entry lists 10 T cell receptor beta chains sequenced from one sample in a study of blood T cell repertoires in COVID-19. Sequencing was performed with immunoSEQ multiplex PCR; in TCRdb, only in-frame clones are kept and a portion is missing. The top ten clones hold around 7.9% of a sample with 490,000 or so clones, around 85% of them seen once. The sample was PBMCs or T cells enriched from blood (not recorded which). These TCRs come from a woman in her sixties or seventies who had recovered from COVID-19.

This clone occurred once. The rearrangement links TRBV3-1 (or the pseudogene TRBV3-2) to TRBJ1-2, with TRBD1 identical over 9 bases. CDR1 is LGHDT and CDR2 is YNNKEL in the germline V gene (reference sequence). Losses at the gene ends were 3 bases for V and 5 bases for J; bases not matched to a gene: 7. The CDR3 sequence is 15 residues long. The CDR3 DNA sequence: TGTGCCAGCAGCCAGATGCCGGGACAGGGATATGGCTACACCTTC. Encoded protein: CASSQMPGQGYGYTF.

The chain is built from TRBV9 and TRBJ1-2; 7 bases agree with TRBD1. Germline V gene lookup returns CDR1 SGDLS and CDR2 YYNGEE. This CDR3 has 17 amino acids. V lost 4 bases, J lost 2 bases, and 14 bases stayed unmatched. The DNA of the CDR3 is TGTGCCAGCAGCCCCCGGGCGCGAGACAGGGCGAACTATGGCTACACCTTC. Residues: CASSPRARDRANYGYTF.

The sample holds one count of this clone. The chain combines TRBV27 with TRBJ1-2, with D perhaps TRBD1 (6 bases). Trimming removed 7 bases from V and 7 bases from J, with 16 bases in between. CDR3 length equals 13 residues. Germline-derived CDR1 and CDR2 are MNHEY and SMNVEV (reference sequence). The CDR3 bases are TGTGCCAGCATGGGGGGGCTGTTTGGTGGCTACACCTTC. Protein product: CASMGGLFGGYTF.

The CDR3 loop is CASGLTGLSPLHF. CDR3 DNA sequence: TGCGCCAGCGGTCTCACAGGGCTTTCACCCCTCCACTTT. The chain uses TRBV5-1 and TRBJ1-6, with D maybe TRBD1 (6 bases). Trimming left V 7 bases short and J 9 bases short, with 14 bases between. This CDR3 has 13 amino acids. Germline V gene data show CDR1 as SGHRS and CDR2 as YFSETQ.

CDR3 sequence (DNA): TGTGCCAGCAGCTTGTTACAGGGGATATGGAACACTGAAGCTTTCTTT. Encoded protein: CASSLLQGIWNTEAFF. The chain employs TRBV5-5 and TRBJ1-1, with 7 bases fitting TRBD1. The germline V gene has CDR1 SGHKS and CDR2 YYEKEE (reference sequence). V shed 1 base and J 1 base; nucleotides not matched to a gene: 7. The CDR3 has 16 residues.

The chain combines TRBV4-1 with TRBJ2-7; D perhaps matches TRBD1 (6 bases). Germline assignment: CDR1 MGHRA and CDR2 YSYEKL. The CDR3 is made up of 14 amino acids. Trimming stripped 0 bases from V and 3 bases from J, with 9 bases between. CDR3 DNA sequence: TGCGCCAGCAGCCAAGATGGGGGCAACTACGAGCAGTACTTC. Its translation is CASSQDGGNYEQYF.

This rearrangement joins TRBV4-1 to TRBJ1-3, with a possible D match to TRBD1 (5 bases). Trimming took off 0 bases at V and 4 bases at J, with 19 bases between the two ends. CDR3 length: 18 amino acids. Germline-derived CDR1 and CDR2 are MGHRA and YSYEKL. In DNA, the CDR3 is TGCGCCAGCAGCCAAGAAGTTGGACCGGGACTGAGAGGAAACACCATATATTTT. The encoded protein is CASSQEVGPGLRGNTIYF.

This sequence joins TRBV5-4 and TRBJ2-5; 7 bases match TRBD1. V gave up 4 bases and J gave up 0 bases; unmatched junction bases: 6. Germline values: CDR1 SGHNT, CDR2 YYREEE (reference sequence). The CDR3 has 15 amino acids. This chain's CDR3 is CASSLKQGNQETQYF. The DNA for the CDR3 is TGTGCCAGCAGCCTCAAACAGGGGAACCAAGAGACCCAGTACTTC.

This sequence joins TRBV10-3 and TRBJ1-4; TRBD1 matches 11 bases. Germline CDR1 reads ENHRY; CDR2 reads SYGVKD. The CDR3 consists of 16 residues. The V segment lost 5 bases and the J segment 8 bases; nucleotides outside the gene matches: 10. The CDR3: CAISREGQGAREKLFF. As DNA, the CDR3 is TGTGCCATCAGTCGAGAAGGACAGGGGGCGCGGGAAAAACTGTTTTTT.

The chain combines TRBV2 with TRBJ2-3, with 15 bases matching TRBD2. Per the germline V gene, CDR1 is SNHLY and CDR2 is FYNNEI. The V and J ends lost 6 bases and 11 bases, in that order; junction bases with no gene match: 9. The CDR3 extends over 15 amino acids. This CDR3 is CASSTGLAGGNWQYF. The CDR3 bases are TGTGCCAGCAGCACGGGACTAGCGGGGGGTAACTGGCAGTATTTT.